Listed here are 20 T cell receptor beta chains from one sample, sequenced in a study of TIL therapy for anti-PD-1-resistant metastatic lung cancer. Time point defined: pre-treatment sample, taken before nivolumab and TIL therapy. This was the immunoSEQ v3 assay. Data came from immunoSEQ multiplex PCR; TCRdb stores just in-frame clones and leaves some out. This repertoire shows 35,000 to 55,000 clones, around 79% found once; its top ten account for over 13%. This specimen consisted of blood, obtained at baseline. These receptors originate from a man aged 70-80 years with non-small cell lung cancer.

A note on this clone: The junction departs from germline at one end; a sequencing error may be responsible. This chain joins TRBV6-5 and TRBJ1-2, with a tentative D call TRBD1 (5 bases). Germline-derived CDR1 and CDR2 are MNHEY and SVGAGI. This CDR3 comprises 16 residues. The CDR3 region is CASNYSGQGEYYGYTF. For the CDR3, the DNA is TGTGCCAGCAATTACTCGGGTCAGGGAGAGTACTATGGCTACACCTTC.

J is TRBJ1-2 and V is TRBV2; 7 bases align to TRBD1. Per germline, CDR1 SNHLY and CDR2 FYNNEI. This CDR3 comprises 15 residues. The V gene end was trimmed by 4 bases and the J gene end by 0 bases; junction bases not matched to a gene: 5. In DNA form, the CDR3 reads TGTGCCAGCAGTGTACTCCAGGGGGCTAACTATGGCTACACCTTC. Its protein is CASSVLQGANYGYTF.

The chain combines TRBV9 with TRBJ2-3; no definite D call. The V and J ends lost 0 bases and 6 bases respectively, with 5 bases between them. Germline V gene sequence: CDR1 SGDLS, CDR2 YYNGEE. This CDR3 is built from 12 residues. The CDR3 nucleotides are TGTGCCAGCAGCGTAGGGGCGGATACGCAGTATTTT. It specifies CASSVGADTQYF.

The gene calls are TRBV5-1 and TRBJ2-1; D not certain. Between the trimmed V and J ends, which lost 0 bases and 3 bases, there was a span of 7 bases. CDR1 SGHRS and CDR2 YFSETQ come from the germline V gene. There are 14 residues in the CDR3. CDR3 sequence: CASSLAQDYNEQFF. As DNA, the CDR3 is TGCGCCAGCAGCTTGGCCCAGGACTACAATGAGCAGTTCTTC. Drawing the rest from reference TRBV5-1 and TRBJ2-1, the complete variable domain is KAGVTQTPRYLIKTRGQQVTLSCSPISGHRSVSWYQQTPGQGLQFLFEYFSETQRNKGNFPGRFSGRQFSNSRSEMNVSTLELGDSALYLCASSLAQDYNEQFFGPGTRLTVL.

In nucleotides, the CDR3 is TGCGCCAGCCGGAGGCTAGCGGGAGGAAGCTCCTACGAGCAGTACTTC. Translation gives CASRRLAGGSSYEQYF. The chain carries TRBV5-1 and TRBJ2-7; TRBD2 agrees at 11 bases. This CDR3 is built from 16 residues. V shed 7 bases and J 0 bases; nucleotides not matched to a gene: 9. Germline CDR1 is SGHRS and CDR2 is YFSETQ.

CDR3 region: CASSLGQGGFDEQYF. Written as DNA, the CDR3 is TGCGCCAGCAGCTTGGGACAGGGGGGGTTCGACGAGCAGTACTTC. The chain couples TRBV5-1 to TRBJ2-7; 9 bases match TRBD1. The V and J ends lost 0 bases and 5 bases, in that order; junction bases with no gene match: 6. Germline V gene lookup returns CDR1 SGHRS and CDR2 YFSETQ. The CDR3 extends over 15 amino acids.

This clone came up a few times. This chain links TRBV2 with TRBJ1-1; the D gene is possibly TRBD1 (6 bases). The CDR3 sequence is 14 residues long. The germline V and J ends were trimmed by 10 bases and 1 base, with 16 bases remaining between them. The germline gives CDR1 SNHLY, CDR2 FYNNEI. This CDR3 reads CATNLSGENTEAFF. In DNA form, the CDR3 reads TGTGCCACCAACCTATCAGGGGAGAACACTGAAGCTTTCTTT.

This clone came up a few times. DNA for the CDR3: TGCGCCAGCAGTCCTCAGGGTCGATACGAGCAGTACTTC. Its protein product is CASSPQGRYEQYF. This chain uses TRBV10-2 with TRBJ2-7; perhaps TRBD1 as D (5 bases). Germline V lookup: CDR1 WSHSY, CDR2 SAAADI. The CDR3 has 13 residues. V gave up 5 bases and J gave up 4 bases, with 12 bases separating them.

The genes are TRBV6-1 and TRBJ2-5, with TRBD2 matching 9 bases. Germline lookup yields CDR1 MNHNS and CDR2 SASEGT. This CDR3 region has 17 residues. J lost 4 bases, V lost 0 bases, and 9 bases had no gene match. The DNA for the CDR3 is TGTGCCAGCAGTGAAGCGCGGGGGGGCGTTTCGGGAGAGACCCAGTACTTC. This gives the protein CASSEARGGVSGETQYF.

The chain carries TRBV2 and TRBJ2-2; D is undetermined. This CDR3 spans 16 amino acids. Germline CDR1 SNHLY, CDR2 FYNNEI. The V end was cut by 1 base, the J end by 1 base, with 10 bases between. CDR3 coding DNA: TGTGCCAGCAGTGAAGGCCGGGCCAAGAACACCGGGGAGCTGTTTTTT. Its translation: CASSEGRAKNTGELFF.

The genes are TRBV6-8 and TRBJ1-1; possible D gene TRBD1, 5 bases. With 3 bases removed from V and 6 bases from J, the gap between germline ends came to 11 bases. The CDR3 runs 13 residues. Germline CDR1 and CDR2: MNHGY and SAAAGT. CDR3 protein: CASSYQGIAEAFF. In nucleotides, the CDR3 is TGTGCCAGCAGTTATCAGGGTATAGCTGAAGCTTTCTTT.

The CDR3 spells CAWSPGQNSPLHF. For the CDR3, the DNA is TGTGCCTGGAGTCCGGGACAGAATTCACCCCTCCACTTT. The genes are TRBV30 and TRBJ1-6; 7 positions match TRBD1. Germline assignment: CDR1 GTSNPN and CDR2 SVGIG (reference sequence). V shed 2 bases and J 7 bases; nucleotides not matched to a gene: 2. The CDR3 is 13 amino acids.

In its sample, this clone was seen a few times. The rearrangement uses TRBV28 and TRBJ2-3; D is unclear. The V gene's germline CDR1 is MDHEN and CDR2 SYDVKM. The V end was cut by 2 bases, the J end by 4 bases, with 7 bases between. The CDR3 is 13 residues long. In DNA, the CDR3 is TGTGCCAGCAGTTTACAGGAAGCAGATACGCAGTATTTT. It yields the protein CASSLQEADTQYF.

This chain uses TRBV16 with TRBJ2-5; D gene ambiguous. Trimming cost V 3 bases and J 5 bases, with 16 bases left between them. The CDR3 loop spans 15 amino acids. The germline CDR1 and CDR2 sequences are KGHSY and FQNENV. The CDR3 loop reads CASSHLDGPRETQYF. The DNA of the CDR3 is TGTGCCAGCAGCCACTTAGACGGGCCCCGGGAGACCCAGTACTTC.

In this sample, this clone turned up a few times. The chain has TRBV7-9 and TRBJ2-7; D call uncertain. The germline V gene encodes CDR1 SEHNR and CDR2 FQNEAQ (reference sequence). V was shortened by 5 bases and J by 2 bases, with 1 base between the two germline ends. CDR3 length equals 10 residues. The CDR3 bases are TGTGCCAGCAGCCCCTACGAGCAGTACTTC. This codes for CASSPYEQYF.

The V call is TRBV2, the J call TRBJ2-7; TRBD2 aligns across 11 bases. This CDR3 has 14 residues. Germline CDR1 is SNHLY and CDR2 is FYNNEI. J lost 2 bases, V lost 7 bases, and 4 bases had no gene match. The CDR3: CASNLAGGPYEQYF. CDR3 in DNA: TGTGCCAGCAACTTAGCGGGAGGGCCCTACGAGCAGTACTTC. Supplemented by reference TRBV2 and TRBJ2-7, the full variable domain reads EPEVTQTPSHQVTQMGQEVILRCVPISNHLYFYWYRQILGQKVEFLVSFYNNEISEKSEIFDDQFSVERPDGSNFTLKIRSTKLEDSAMYFCASNLAGGPYEQYFGPGTRLTVT.

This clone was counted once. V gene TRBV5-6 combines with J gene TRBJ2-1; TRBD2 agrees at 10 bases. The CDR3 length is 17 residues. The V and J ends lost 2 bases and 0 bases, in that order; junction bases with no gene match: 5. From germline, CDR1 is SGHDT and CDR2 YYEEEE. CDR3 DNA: TGTGCCAGCAGCTTAGCGGGAGGGATTAGCTCCTACAATGAGCAGTTCTTC. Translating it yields CASSLAGGISSYNEQFF.

CDR3 DNA sequence: TGTGCCAGCAGCCAAGGGATATGGGTTGGGGTAGGATCACCCCTCCACTTT. Its translation is CASSQGIWVGVGSPLHF. The rearrangement joins TRBV4-2 to TRBJ1-6; the D is unclear. The germline V gene encodes CDR1 LGHNA and CDR2 YNFKEQ. The CDR3 covers 17 residues. V lost 1 base and J 10 bases, leaving 20 bases between the germline ends.

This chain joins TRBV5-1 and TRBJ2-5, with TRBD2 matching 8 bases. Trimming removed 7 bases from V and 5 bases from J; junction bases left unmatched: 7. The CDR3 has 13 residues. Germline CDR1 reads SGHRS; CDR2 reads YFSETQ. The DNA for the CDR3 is TGCGCCAGCTTAAGCGGGAGCGGGGAGACCCAGTACTTC. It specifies CASLSGSGETQYF.

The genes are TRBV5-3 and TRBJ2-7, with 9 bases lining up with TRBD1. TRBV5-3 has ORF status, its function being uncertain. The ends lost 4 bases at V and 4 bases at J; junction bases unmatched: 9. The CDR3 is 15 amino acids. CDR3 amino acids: CARSPPGQGRYEQYF. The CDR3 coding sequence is TGTGCCAGAAGCCCGCCGGGACAGGGTAGATACGAGCAGTACTTC.